This TCR beta chain was identified during a study of long-term antiretroviral therapy in people with HIV. Whole-study results and caveats: Gathering of blood took place between the mid-2000s and the late 2010s, possibly under older ART regimens. Repertoires from HIV showed CDR3 length ranges narrower than those of controls. Pre-ART expanded clones dominated the repertoire at every time point.

The CDR3 spans 13 residues. Germline V lookup: CDR1 MNHEY, CDR2 SVGAGI. V lost 5 bases to trimming and J lost 10 bases, with 17 bases between them. immunoSEQ v3.0 was run at survey level. Using immunoSEQ multiplex PCR, the repertoire was profiled, and TCRdb retains in-frame clones only, with some absent. The sample records about 32,000 clones, 95% to 98% being singletons. On this clone itself: The antigen is undetermined.

No donor had fewer than one pre-ART PBMC sample or fewer than two post-ART PBMC samples. The clonotype was recovered from a man aged 25 to 40 with HIV. The genes are TRBV6-5 and TRBJ1-1; no clear D gene. The starting material was unsorted PBMCs, obtained 7.6 years after starting antiretroviral therapy. The CDR3 region has the DNA TGTGCCAGCAGTGAGAGGGCTCCTTTTCGAGCTTTCTTT. It yields the protein CASSERAPFRAFF.